This entry lists 27 T cell receptor beta chains sequenced from one sample in a study of Tregs in tolerant kidney transplant recipients (dated by TCRdb to the late 2010s). Library preparation used the immunoSEQ multiplex PCR assay. In TCRdb, the immuneACCESS table is reduced to in-frame sequences with V and J assigned. These tables do not hold every clone; where another copy was compared, an unresolved V gene accounts for under half, and the others remain unexplained. The sample records some 70,000 clones, roughly 84% of which are singletons. In total, the top ten clones hold about 4.5% of the sample. Source material: CD4+ T cells from blood. The origin of the receptors is a human donor in good health.

This chain connects TRBV5-8 to TRBJ2-1, with 8 bases matching TRBD2. Germline V gene data show CDR1 as SGHTS and CDR2 as YDEGEE. Trimming took 2 bases from V and 9 from J; bases not matched to a gene: 7. The CDR3 length is 14 residues. DNA of the CDR3: TGTGCCAGCAGCTTCATTGCGGGGGGCGGTGAGCAGTTCTTC. Protein product: CASSFIAGGGEQFF.

The chain joins TRBV18 to TRBJ1-2; D not resolved. The V end lost 3 bases, the J end lost 10 bases, and 24 bases lay between the germline ends. The germline gives CDR1 KGHSH, CDR2 LQKENI. The CDR3 covers 16 residues. As DNA, the CDR3 is TGTGCCAGCTCACCGTCAGGAGCCGGATCGCGACAATACTACACCTTC. Translating it yields CASSPSGAGSRQYYTF. The full variable domain, in which reference TRBV18 and TRBJ1-2 provide the parts outside the CDR3, is NAGVMQNPRHLVRRRGQEARLRCSPMKGHSHVYWYRQLPEEGLKFMVYLQKENIIDESGMPKERFSAEFPKEGPSILRIQQVVRGDSAAYFCASSPSGAGSRQYYTFGSGTRLTVV.

In this sample, this clone turned up a few times. V and J are TRBV11-2 and TRBJ2-1, with TRBD2 identical over 7 bases. The CDR3 sequence is 14 residues long. Germline-derived CDR1 and CDR2 are SGHAT and FQNNGV. Unmatched junction bases numbered 10, after V lost 7 bases and J lost 7 bases. CDR3 sequence: CASTLRTSWNEQFF. CDR3 bases: TGTGCCAGCACCCTGCGGACTAGTTGGAATGAGCAGTTCTTC.

The genes are TRBV5-6 and TRBJ2-7; no firm D call. In germline, CDR1 is SGHDT, CDR2 YYEEEE. The CDR3 contains 12 residues. V lost 2 bases and J lost 1, with 4 bases in between. The CDR3: CASSFDSYEQYF. The CDR3 region has the DNA TGTGCCAGCAGCTTTGATTCCTACGAGCAGTACTTC. The full variable domain, with the rest looked up from reference TRBV5-6 and TRBJ2-7, is DAGVTQSPTHLIKTRGQQVTLRCSPKSGHDTVSWYQQALGQGPQFIFQYYEEEERQRGNFPDRFSGHQFPNYSSELNVNALLLGDSALYLCASSFDSYEQYFGPGTRLTVT.

V and J are TRBV18 and TRBJ1-3; 8 bases fit TRBD1. V was clipped by 8 bases and J by 2 bases; unmatched bases: 8. Germline values: CDR1 KGHSH, CDR2 LQKENI. This CDR3 region has 15 residues. CDR3 nucleotide sequence: TGTGCCAGCACGGTTACAGGGGGAGCTGGAAACACCATATATTTT. Its protein product is CASTVTGGAGNTIYF.

The V gene is TRBV10-1, the J gene TRBJ1-6, with D uncertain. The germline V gene has CDR1 WNHNN and CDR2 SYGVQD (reference sequence). V was shortened by 7 bases and J by 0 bases, with 13 bases between the two germline ends. This CDR3 has 16 residues. CDR3 sequence reads: CASMAPYPSYNSPLHF. CDR3 coding DNA: TGCGCCAGCATGGCCCCGTACCCCTCCTATAATTCACCCCTCCACTTT.

The gene calls are TRBV11-3 and TRBJ1-1, with D perhaps TRBD1 (6 bases). This CDR3 comprises 15 residues. Germline-derived CDR1 and CDR2 are SGHNT and YENEEA. Trimming took 0 bases from V and 4 from J, leaving 12 bases between them. CDR3 sequence reads: CASSLEGAGGTEAFF. The CDR3 coding sequence is TGTGCCAGCAGCTTAGAGGGGGCGGGTGGCACTGAAGCTTTCTTT.

This clone was detected only once. This chain links TRBV4-1 with TRBJ1-5, with D possibly matching TRBD1 (5 bases). V was cut by 8 bases and J by 6 bases, with 23 bases left in between. The CDR3 totals 16 residues. Germline V gene lookup returns CDR1 MGHRA and CDR2 YSYEKL. The CDR3 nucleotides read TGCGCCAGCGCCTTACAGGCGAACTCGGGGGGTCAGCCCCAGCATTTT. This codes for CASALQANSGGQPQHF.

The chain employs TRBV18 and TRBJ2-5; no reliable D call. Deletions cut 3 bases from V and 4 bases from J, with 6 bases between. The length of the CDR3 is 12 residues. CDR1 and CDR2 (germline): KGHSH, LQKENI. The CDR3: CASSPSRETQYF. The DNA for the CDR3 is TGTGCCAGCTCACCGTCGAGAGAGACCCAGTACTTC.

The J gene is TRBJ1-2, the V gene TRBV7-8; D may be TRBD1 (5 bases). The CDR3 length is 18 residues. The germline gives CDR1 SGHVS, CDR2 FQNEAQ. Trimming shortened V by 1 base and J by 5 bases, and 23 bases separated the two germline ends. The CDR3 sequence is CASSLVAPRVLTRYGYTF. CDR3 in DNA: TGTGCCAGCAGCTTAGTTGCCCCCAGGGTGCTAACTCGTTATGGCTACACCTTC.

V usage is TRBV25-1 and J usage is TRBJ1-2; D is uncertain. In germline, CDR1 is MGHDK, CDR2 SYGVNS. CDR3 length: 15 amino acids. V lost 2 bases, J lost 1 base, and 11 bases lay in between. CDR3 sequence (DNA): TGTGCCAGCAGTGAAAAGGCGGGGTTTAACTATGGCTACACCTTC. Its protein is CASSEKAGFNYGYTF.

Only a few counts were recorded for this clone. This chain links TRBV18 with TRBJ1-6; 7 bases line up with TRBD1. Germline V gene sequence: CDR1 KGHSH, CDR2 LQKENI. V dropped 0 bases and J dropped 10; count of bases not matched to a gene: 12. The CDR3 extends over 17 amino acids. The CDR3 DNA reads TGTGCCAGCTCACCACCCACAGGGGCCGGGGGTAGCTCACCCCTCCACTTT. Translated, it gives CASSPPTGAGGSSPLHF. Using reference TRBV18 and TRBJ1-6 for the parts outside the CDR3, the full variable domain is NAGVMQNPRHLVRRRGQEARLRCSPMKGHSHVYWYRQLPEEGLKFMVYLQKENIIDESGMPKERFSAEFPKEGPSILRIQQVVRGDSAAYFCASSPPTGAGGSSPLHFGNGTRLTVT.

This clone turned up a few times. The chain combines TRBV6-1 with TRBJ1-1; maybe TRBD1 (5 bases). This CDR3 has 14 residues. From germline, CDR1 is MNHNS and CDR2 SASEGT. Trimming pared 0 bases from V and 3 bases from J, leaving 8 bases between. CDR3 sequence (DNA): TGTGCCAGCAGTGAAGCGGGGGAATACACTGAAGCTTTCTTT. Encoded protein: CASSEAGEYTEAFF.

This chain connects TRBV7-9 to TRBJ2-7, with D perhaps matching TRBD1 (5 bases). The CDR3 loop spans 17 amino acids. The V gene lost 0 bases and the J gene lost 7 bases, with 22 bases spanning the gap. The germline CDR1 and CDR2 sequences are SEHNR and FQNEAQ (reference sequence). CDR3 bases: TGTGCCAGCAGCTTAGCGAGTGGGGCCGAAAATATCTTTGAGCAGTACTTC. Translated, it gives CASSLASGAENIFEQYF. The full variable domain, rest sourced from reference TRBV7-9 and TRBJ2-7, is DTGVSQNPRHKITKRGQNVTFRCDPISEHNRLYWYRQTLGQGPEFLTYFQNEAQLEKSRLLSDRFSAERPKGSFSTLEIQRTEQGDSAMYLCASSLASGAENIFEQYFGPGTRLTVT.

V is TRBV11-2 and J is TRBJ2-1, with D tentatively TRBD2 (5 bases). V shed 0 bases and J shed 4 bases, with 10 bases lying between them. Germline loops: CDR1 SGHAT, CDR2 FQNNGV. CDR3 length equals 15 residues. The CDR3 reads CASSLDRRTYNEQFF. The CDR3 bases are TGTGCCAGCAGCTTAGATAGGCGGACTTACAATGAGCAGTTCTTC.

This clone is judged medium-sized. V usage is TRBV5-4 and J usage is TRBJ2-7; no clear D gene. The germline gives CDR1 SGHNT, CDR2 YYREEE (reference sequence). V lost 2 bases to trimming and J lost 1 base, with 4 bases between them. The CDR3 length is 12 residues. CDR3 nucleotide sequence: TGTGCCAGCAGCTTTGATTCCTACGAGCAGTACTTC. Residues: CASSFDSYEQYF. Drawing the rest from reference TRBV5-4 and TRBJ2-7, the complete variable domain is ETGVTQSPTHLIKTRGQQVTLRCSSQSGHNTVSWYQQALGQGPQFIFQYYREEENGRGNFPPRFSGLQFPNYSSELNVNALELDDSALYLCASSFDSYEQYFGPGTRLTVT.

The chain is built from TRBV10-3 and TRBJ2-7; 8 bases match TRBD1. V gave up 8 bases and J gave up 0 bases; unmatched junction bases: 9. The CDR3 runs 15 residues. In germline, CDR1 is ENHRY, CDR2 SYGVKD. The CDR3: CAISPRDRRSYEQYF. The CDR3 nucleotides are TGTGCCATCTCCCCAAGGGACAGGCGCTCCTACGAGCAGTACTTC.

This clone was seen a single time. The V gene is TRBV19, the J gene TRBJ1-4; D is undetermined. The CDR3 has 15 amino acids. Trimming left V 6 bases short and J 8 bases short, with 19 bases between. Germline assignment: CDR1 LNHDA and CDR2 SQIVND (reference sequence). In nucleotides, the CDR3 is TGTGCCAGTAGCTCGTCCGGGATCCTCGGGGAAAAACTGTTTTTT. Amino acid sequence: CASSSSGILGEKLFF.

V gene TRBV7-9 combines with J gene TRBJ2-1; 16 positions match TRBD2. V was clipped by 5 bases and J by 9 bases; unmatched bases: 7. The CDR3 sequence is 16 residues long. Germline CDR1 reads SEHNR; CDR2 reads FQNEAQ (reference sequence). The CDR3 region has the DNA TGTGCCAGCAGCCCCGTGGGACTAGCGGGGGGGTCTGAGCAGTTCTTC. Residues: CASSPVGLAGGSEQFF.

V is TRBV10-2 and J is TRBJ2-5; 12 bases fit TRBD2. Trimming took 6 bases from V and 4 from J; bases not matched to a gene: 6. The germline gives CDR1 WSHSY, CDR2 SAAADI. This CDR3 is built from 15 residues. CDR3 protein: CASRRLAGVSETQYF. CDR3 nucleotides: TGCGCCAGCAGGAGACTAGCGGGAGTATCAGAGACCCAGTACTTC.

The chain couples TRBV10-3 to TRBJ2-3; D is perhaps TRBD1 or TRBD2 (5 bases each). Germline V gives CDR1 ENHRY, CDR2 SYGVKD. The length of the CDR3 is 14 residues. V lost 8 bases and J lost 4, with 16 bases in between. Written as DNA, the CDR3 is TGTGCCATCGGGGCGAGGGATTGGGCAGATACGCAGTATTTT. Its translation is CAIGARDWADTQYF.

This clone is a singleton in its sample. Relative to the germline gene, one junction end is altered; a read error may explain this. This sample also contains other DNA sequences that code for the same CDR3. The chain recombines TRBV5-4 with TRBJ2-3; D ambiguous. This CDR3 has 13 amino acids. Germline CDR1 is SGHNT and CDR2 is YYREEE (reference sequence). This chain's CDR3 is CASSSQNTDTQYF. Here the CDR3 DNA reads TGTGCAAGCAGTTCTCAAAACACAGATACGCAGTATTTT.

The chain uses TRBV11-2 and TRBJ2-1; D gene ambiguous. This CDR3 contains 15 residues. Germline CDR1 SGHAT, CDR2 FQNNGV. V was clipped by 4 bases and J by 12 bases, with 22 bases between them. Written as DNA, the CDR3 is TGTGCCAGCAGCTCTCTCCGGGTCCCCAGAGTGGGGCAGTTCTTC. Its protein is CASSSLRVPRVGQFF.

J is TRBJ1-1 and V is TRBV7-2; D call uncertain. Trimming removed 9 bases at V and 0 bases at J, with 20 bases between. The CDR3 sequence is 16 residues long. Germline CDR1 reads SGHTA; CDR2 reads FQGNSA. The CDR3 DNA is TGTGCCAGTTCAATCCTGGGGTCAGTTATGAACACTGAAGCTTTCTTT. Protein product: CASSILGSVMNTEAFF.

The chain is built from TRBV14 and TRBJ2-1; D is ambiguous. This CDR3 contains 14 residues. CDR1 and CDR2 (germline): SGHDN, FVKESK. V lost 4 bases, J lost 5 bases, and 12 bases lay in between. CDR3 in DNA: TGTGCCAGCAGCCGCACCCTATCGGACAATGAGCAGTTCTTC. Translated, it gives CASSRTLSDNEQFF.

The chain links TRBV25-1 to TRBJ2-5; a possible D gene is TRBD1 (6 bases). Deletions cut 6 bases from V and 5 bases from J, with 7 bases between. Germline V gene lookup returns CDR1 MGHDK and CDR2 SYGVNS. The CDR3 runs to 11 residues. CDR3 nucleotides: TGTGCCAGCAGCAGGGGCGAGACCCAGTACTTC. Encoded protein: CASSRGETQYF.

The J gene is TRBJ1-4, the V gene TRBV27; D is unresolved. The CDR3 is 9 residues long. Trimming left V 7 bases short and J 11 bases short, with 5 bases between. Looked up from germline, CDR1 is MNHEY and CDR2 is SMNVEV (reference sequence). The CDR3 DNA sequence: TGTGCCAGCAAGGTGAAACTGTTTTTT. This translates into CASKVKLFF. Based on the CDR3 plus reference TRBV27 and TRBJ1-4, the full variable domain is EAQVTQNPRYLITVTGKKLTVTCSQNMNHEYMSWYRQDPGLGLRQIYYSMNVEVTDKGDVPEGYKVSRKEKRNFPLILESPSPNQTSLYFCASKVKLFFGSGTQLSVL.